The present T cell receptor beta chain was sequenced within a study of human T cells and chemical hapten exposure. This clonotype came up a few times. MiXCR, applied by TCRdb to the RACE reads, yields one record per CDR3 protein. The sample lists under 200,000 distinct CDR3 sequences; 30% were seen once. Described time point: pre-sensitization, week 0. This sample's treatment: therapeutic diphenylcyclopropenone sensitization with weekly scalp DPC. Germline CDR1 reads SQVTM; CDR2 reads ANQGSEA. The V segment lost 6 bases and the J segment 1 base; nucleotides outside the gene matches: 5. The CDR3 has 13 residues.

This clonotype originated in a woman aged 30 to 39 with alopecia areata. Some clones in this sample may be carry-over from other donors' samples. This chain uses TRBV29-1 with TRBJ1-1, with 7 bases matching TRBD1. The input for sequencing was whole blood, taken in connection with sensitization to the hapten diphenylcyclopropenone (DPC). The CDR3 sequence is CSVRGQGNTEAFF. The CDR3 coding sequence is TGCAGCGTAAGGGGGCAGGGGAACACTGAAGCTTTCTTT.